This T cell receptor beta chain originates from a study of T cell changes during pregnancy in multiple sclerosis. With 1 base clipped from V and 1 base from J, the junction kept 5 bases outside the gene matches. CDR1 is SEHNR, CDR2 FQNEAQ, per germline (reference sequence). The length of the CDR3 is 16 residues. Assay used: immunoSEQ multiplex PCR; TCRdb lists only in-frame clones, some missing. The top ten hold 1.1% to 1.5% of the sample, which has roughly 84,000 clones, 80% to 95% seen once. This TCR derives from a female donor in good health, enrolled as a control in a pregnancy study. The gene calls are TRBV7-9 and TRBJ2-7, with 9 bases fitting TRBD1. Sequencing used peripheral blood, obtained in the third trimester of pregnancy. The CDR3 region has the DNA TGTGCCAGCAGCTTAGGGGGACAGGGAGGGTCCTACGAGCAGTACTTC. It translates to CASSLGGQGGSYEQYF. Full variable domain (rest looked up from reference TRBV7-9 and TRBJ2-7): DTGVSQNPRHKITKRGQNVTFRCDPISEHNRLYWYRQTLGQGPEFLTYFQNEAQLEKSRLLSDRFSAERPKGSFSTLEIQRTEQGDSAMYLCASSLGGQGGSYEQYFGPGTRLTVT.